The sequence of this TCR beta chain was determined in a study of cytomegalovirus exposure and HLA in healthy donors. Whole-study context: A prior study identified over 100 million unique TCR beta sequences from 190 million or so T cells. Clustering assigned 70% to 85% of the 350 to 450 genotyped donors to the Caucasian-associated ancestry cluster.

In the PCR, 60 Vbeta and 13 Jbeta primers were used. Here immunoSEQ multiplex PCR was the method, and the copy in TCRdb shows in-frame clones only, minus some. The profile shows under 130,000 clones, approximately 11% of them singletons. Germline values: CDR1 SGHRS, CDR2 YFSETQ. V was clipped by 7 bases and J by 3 bases; unmatched bases: 10. CDR3 length: 15 residues. Findings and limits, study-wide: Reports credit the classifier with highly specific, highly sensitive diagnosis of cytomegalovirus status.

This clone was counted once. Its antigen is not known. This TCR was sampled from a man in his forties in good health and CMV-seropositive. The sequencing sample was made of PBMCs. The rearrangement uses TRBV5-1 and TRBJ2-3, with 8 bases lining up with TRBD2. CDR3 amino acids: CASWPGGGRTDTQYF. CDR3 nucleotide sequence: TGCGCCAGCTGGCCCGGGGGCGGGAGGACAGATACGCAGTATTTT.